This T cell receptor beta chain stems from a study of cytomegalovirus exposure and HLA in healthy donors (dated by TCRdb to about 2017). As for the study more broadly: In an earlier analysis of under 600 of the donors, approximately 300 Gb of sequence data and approximately 120 million unique TCR beta sequences from 180 million or so T cells were reported. The later analysis used no new phenotypic data to find candidate immune exposures, relying instead on TCR beta sequences and their occurrence across donors. Around 320 gigabases of sequencing data and tens of millions of unique TCR sequences were included in an early release covering several hundred HLA-typed donors. Roughly 5 DR-DQ haplotypes were handled as single units for association and clustering, since linkage in the cohort was strong. Alongside the repertoire data, information on donor age, sex, ethnicity and CMV serostatus was compiled. The study aimed to test whether cataloging public T cell receptors could reveal signatures of past pathogen exposure. To predict cytomegalovirus infection status, the study brought together high-throughput TCR immunosequencing, statistical association of individual TCRs with disease status, and machine learning. The study used immunosequencing to profile the T cell repertoires of several hundred subjects and linked those repertoires to cytomegalovirus serostatus. All discovery cohort repertoires had been generated using a single sequencing platform. The number of typed donors differed by locus: roughly 629-640 for A, B, C, DRB1 and DQB1; some 500 for DQA1; over 600 for DPA1; and around 470 for DPB1. Across 300 to 500 genotyped donors of the cohort, an average of about 250,000 unique TCR beta nucleotide sequences per donor were sequenced, and about a sixth of those sequences were non-productive. To study patterns of TCR occurrence, a later analysis re-analyzed previously published TCR beta repertoires from around 670 donors and added high-resolution HLA genotyping. In an earlier analysis of about 590 of the donors, high-throughput TCR beta sequencing was used to judge whether each TCR beta V gene segment behaved as functional or pseudogenic. Genome-wide SNP genotypes for about three fifths of the 666 donors were used in a later genetic analysis, which treated that subset as a discovery cohort. Of the 300 to 500 genotyped donors, less than 90% were placed in the genetic ancestry cluster associated with self-reported Caucasian donors. Along with the approximately 650-subject first cohort, a separate validation cohort of over 90 different subjects was used. HLA typing covered class I and class II loci at four-digit resolution.

A word on this clone: It lacks a known antigen. Qualities for individual bases were not recorded, and no much larger clone is one base off.

The cohort consisted of 666 healthy bone marrow donors. Cohort members were all nominally healthy when sampled, although unrecorded immune exposures were likely present. The donor was CMV seronegative and was included in the group of 352 seronegative cohort members. A peripheral blood sample was provided by each donor, and peripheral blood mononuclear cells were used for TCR beta sequencing. Genomic DNA was extracted from the blood cell samples with the Qiagen DNeasy Blood Extraction Kit. The CDR3 covers 13 residues, taking in both the cysteine and the phenylalanine. Just the 39-base CDR3 DNA is kept, in frame starting at base 1. V lost 6 bases and J lost 8 bases; the stretch between them is 14 bases long. Reading the germline V gene (reference sequence) gives CDR1 MNHEY and CDR2 SMNVEV. The method behind the library was the immunoSEQ multiplex PCR assay. A mixture of 60 forward primers for TCR Vbeta segments and 13 reverse primers for TCR Jbeta segments was used in the multiplex PCR. A multiplex PCR assay on genomic DNA amplified the CDR3 region of rearranged TCR beta genes. The amplified TCR beta libraries were sequenced on the Illumina HiSeq System as 87-base-pair reads. The paper's processing steps were these. In a later analysis, roughly 80 million unique TCR beta chains were counted across the 690 or so repertoires, and roughly 10 million of these chains were shared by at least two donors. Raw reads were error-corrected and collapsed into unique sequences by a nearest-neighbor algorithm in which closely related sequences were merged to remove PCR and sequencing errors. Alignment of CDR3 sequences to IMGT reference sequences was used to assign V, D and J gene segments. For a sequence to be retained, at least a six-nucleotide match to both a V gene segment and a J gene segment was required. A rearrangement was called productive if the CDR3 had no stop codons and remained in frame with V and J, and every other rearrangement was called non-productive. Following IMGT convention, CDR3 was defined as the stretch from the second conserved V-encoded cysteine up to the conserved J-encoded phenylalanine. Sequences without an unambiguous match to a single V gene segment were excluded from the earlier analysis of several hundred of the donors. In an earlier analysis of approximately 560 of the donors, a V segment was called functional when productive rearrangements were above 56.7%, and segregating when the standard deviation between donors exceeded 5%. A statistical classification framework was built for diagnosing cytomegalovirus status from the catalog of TCR beta chain sequences. A later analysis assigned V and J genes by comparing TCR nucleotide sequences with IMGT/GENE-DB human TR gene sequences. A later analysis assigned CDR3 sequences and most-parsimonious VDJ recombination scenarios with the TCRdist pipeline. A later analysis defined each TCR beta chain by its CDR3 amino acid sequence plus V-gene family, and excluded reads lacking a unique V-gene family. As a way to deal with suspected cross-contamination and a sequencing artifact, a later analysis dropped 450 to 600 nucleotide sequences that were highly shared and had low generation probability. In a later analysis, a clonal expansion index for each public chain was calculated from normalized within-repertoire ranks of inferred template counts. Generation probabilities in a later analysis came from a VDJ recombination model fitted to out-of-frame rearrangements, and those results were checked against IGoR. In a later analysis, TCR-TCR, TCR-HLA and TCR-CMV co-occurrence was scored with hypergeometric tests, and a repertoire-size bias correction was applied to TCR pairs. A later analysis estimated false discovery rates by permuting HLA or CMV assignments 20 times. In a later analysis, co-occurring TCRs were grouped using DBSCAN, with TCRdist sequence similarity added in when clustering inside HLA-allele-positive subsets. Repertoires with fewer than 30,000 or more than 120,000 public chains, plus five repertoires with anomalous nucleotide sharing, were excluded from co-occurrence clustering. This immuneACCESS table, as held by TCRdb, lists in-frame sequences with V and J called but not all clones. Of the missing ones, under half trace to an unresolved V gene in checked studies; the others have no known cause. D and trimming were read from the DNA, whereas the V and J calls and clone size are those reported in that table. The sample table records approximately 210,000 clones; 70% to 90% of these occur just once. The ten biggest clones cover approximately 1.9% of the sample.

Study-wide findings and limitations: A further reported finding was that TCR beta sequences accurately predicted the HLA-A and HLA-B alleles for most subjects in the first cohort. Correlated functional status among segregating V segments might be attributable to linkage disequilibrium, but an unknown experimental factor could not be ruled out. The only immune exposure information available for the cohort was CMV serostatus. Because some donors lacked HLA typing at each locus, the association tests relied only on the typed subset. In a later analysis, the rate of TCR association differed among HLA loci, with DRB1 alleles having the most associated TCRs and HLA-C alleles having the fewest. Presence/absence analyses assumed roughly uniform sequencing depth across donors, an assumption that may not hold. A cluster of highly shared sequence variants was judged likely to be a technical artifact of the sequencing pipeline. Some IMGT-functional V segments, including TRBV6-2 and TRBV6-3, could not be distinguished by the 87-base-pair reads and were therefore excluded. It was suggested by the authors that the approach could potentially be generalized to other disease states and immunological phenotypes. An association between a missense DCLRE1C variant and V-gene and J-gene trimming of TCR beta chains was found in a later genetic analysis and replicated in an independent cohort. In vitro tests confirmed that a few of the cytomegalovirus-associated TCR beta chains recognize cytomegalovirus antigens. Across donors, most TCR sequences were observed very rarely, whereas some public TCRs were present in many individuals. Compared with equally common non-associated chains, HLA-associated TCR beta chains in a later analysis were more clonally expanded and had lower generation probabilities. In a later analysis, several top co-occurrence clusters were reported to appear linked to parvovirus B19, influenza, CMV and Epstein-Barr virus. The classifier was reported to diagnose cytomegalovirus status with high specificity and sensitivity in both the original and validation cohorts. Strong co-occurrence of HLA alleles, especially DR and DQ, made assigning TCR associations to individual alleles difficult. In an earlier analysis of around 600 of the donors, most TCR beta V segments were observed in productive rearrangements about 90% or about 30% of the time, broadly matching IMGT annotations. According to a later genetic analysis, donors in an Asian-associated ancestry cluster had fewer N-insertions in productive TCRs than the approximately 700-donor mean. In a later analysis, over 15,000 TCR beta sequences were associated with specific HLA alleles at a false discovery rate of 0.05. Because counts were too low, about 18 rarely observed V segments, including chromosome 9 orphons, were left out of the earlier analysis of approximately 580 of the donors. A later analysis found that most CMV-associated TCR beta chains appeared HLA-restricted, with HLA associations seemingly driven largely by CMV exposure. The study gave a list of about 150 TCR beta chains associated with cytomegalovirus. The cohort was sequenced for TCR beta chains only, and without alpha or paired-chain data the features that could be detected were limited.

The rearranged segments are TRBV27 and TRBJ2-1; perhaps TRBD1 is the D gene, with 5 bases matching. The source material was PBMCs. This TCR derives from a woman between 18 and 29 years old in good health and CMV-seronegative. The encoded CDR3 is CASRYRNWDEQFF. The base sequence is TGTGCCAGCAGATACAGGAACTGGGATGAGCAGTTCTTC.